This T cell receptor beta chain was captured by sequencing in a study of T cell repertoires in cytomegalovirus infection. Background on the study: From public TCR beta signatures came an indication of both CMV infection and matching HLA type.

Only a few counts were recorded for this clonotype. V lost 2 bases and J 8 bases, leaving 15 bases between the germline ends. The CDR3 covers 14 residues. CDR1 ENHRY and CDR2 SYGVKD come from the germline V gene. TCRdb passed the reads through MiXCR, listing each CDR3 protein once. The sample holds roughly 630,000 distinct CDR3 sequences; 20% to 25% are singletons and the top ten take 8%. The sequencing input was CD8+ T cells from PBMCs. This sequence originates from a human donor in good health (CMV status not recorded). Some clones in this sample may be carry-over from other donors' samples. V is TRBV10-3 and J is TRBJ1-2, with no clear D. The CDR3 loop reads CAISEGQDLRGYTF. The CDR3 nucleotides read TGTGCCATCAGTGAGGGCCAGGATCTCAGGGGCTACACCTTC.